What follows describes a single T cell receptor beta chain. V was pared by 5 bases and J by 0 bases, with 11 bases between. Looked up from germline, CDR1 is LNHDA and CDR2 is SQIVND (reference sequence). CDR3 length equals 15 residues. The data were taken from a study of blood T cell repertoires in COVID-19. Study-wide context: Researchers got acute and convalescent COVID-19 samples from the United States, Italy and Spain. Sources were T cells, B-cell-depleted T cells, or PBMCs; the material itself was cDNA or gDNA.

Original processing methods: Nucleated cell number was recorded as an estimate derived from reference gene primer amplification. The protocol was immunoSEQ multiplex PCR, while the TCRdb copy is restricted to in-frame clones and leaves out a portion. V, J and clone size were drawn from that table, and D and trimming were deduced from the DNA. Of 50,000 to 60,000 clones in the sample, approximately 85% are singletons; the top ten hold about 12%. Sequencing was carried out using peripheral blood. The receptor was isolated from a human donor in a cohort sampled during active COVID-19. The chain combines TRBV19 with TRBJ1-5; D unclear. The CDR3 sequence: CASSATSYSNQPQHF. The DNA for the CDR3 is TGTGCCAGTAGTGCAACATCATATAGCAATCAGCCCCAGCATTTT.